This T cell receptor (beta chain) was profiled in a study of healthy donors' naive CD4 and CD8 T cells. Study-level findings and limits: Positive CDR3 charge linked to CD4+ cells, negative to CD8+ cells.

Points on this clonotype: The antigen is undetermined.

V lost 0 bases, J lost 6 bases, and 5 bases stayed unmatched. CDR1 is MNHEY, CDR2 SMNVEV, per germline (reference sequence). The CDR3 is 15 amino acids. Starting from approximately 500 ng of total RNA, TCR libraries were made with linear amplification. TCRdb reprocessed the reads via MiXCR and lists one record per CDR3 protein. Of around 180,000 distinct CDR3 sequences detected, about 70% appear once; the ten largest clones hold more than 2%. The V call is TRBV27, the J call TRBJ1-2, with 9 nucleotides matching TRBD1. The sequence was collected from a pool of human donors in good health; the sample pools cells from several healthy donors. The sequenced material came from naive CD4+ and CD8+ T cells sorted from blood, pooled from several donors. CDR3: CASSLSPQGADGYTF. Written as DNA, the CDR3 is TGTGCCAGCAGTTTATCCCCACAGGGGGCTGATGGCTACACCTTC.